The clone carrying this T cell receptor beta chain was observed a single time. Original data processing: The assay estimated nucleated cells by amplifying reference gene primers. Some clones are missing from TCRdb's copy, which holds only in-frame ones; the method was immunoSEQ multiplex PCR. For V, J and clone size, that table is used; D and trimming come from the DNA. Seen here are under 200,000 clones, 80% to 90% observed once, and the top ten hold roughly 8.2%. Germline CDR1 SGHAT, CDR2 FQNNGV. The CDR3 consists of 15 residues. V lost 4 bases and J lost 3; bases outside the gene matches: 6. These data are taken from a study of blood T cell repertoires in COVID-19. The wider study: Nucleic acid was either cDNA or gDNA, and it came from T cells, B-cell-depleted T cells, or PBMCs.

The rearrangement links TRBV11-2 to TRBJ2-1; TRBD2 agrees at 7 bases. Source material: peripheral blood. This clonotype was sampled from a man aged 55-75 years with acute or convalescent COVID-19. The CDR3 nucleotides are TGTGCCAGCAGCTATGGGGGAGGGAGCTACAATGAGCAGTTCTTC. It translates to CASSYGGGSYNEQFF.